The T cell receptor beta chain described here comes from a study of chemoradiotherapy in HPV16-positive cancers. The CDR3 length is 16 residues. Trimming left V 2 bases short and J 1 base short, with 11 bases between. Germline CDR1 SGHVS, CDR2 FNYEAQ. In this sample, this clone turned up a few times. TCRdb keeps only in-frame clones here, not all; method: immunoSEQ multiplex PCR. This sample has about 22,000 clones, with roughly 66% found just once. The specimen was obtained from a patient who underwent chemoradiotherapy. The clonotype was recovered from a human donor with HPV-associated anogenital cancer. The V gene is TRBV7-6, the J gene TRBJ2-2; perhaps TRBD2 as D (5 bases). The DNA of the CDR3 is TGTGCCAGCAGCTTATCGGCCCGGGAGAACACCGGGGAGCTGTTTTTT. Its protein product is CASSLSARENTGELFF.